The entry that follows covers one T cell receptor beta chain sequence. The antigen is unknown. This entry belongs to a study of graft-versus-host responses after intestinal transplantation. Findings and limits, study-wide: Allograft graft-versus-host to host-versus-graft clonal ratios ran high in patients with graft-donor T cell macrochimerism.

Sequencing was performed with immunoSEQ multiplex PCR; in TCRdb, only in-frame clones are kept and a portion is missing. The table shows about 70,000 clones, with roughly 89% occurring only once. The CDR3 totals 13 residues. The V gene's germline CDR1 is SQVTM and CDR2 ANQGSEA. Trimming shortened V by 4 bases and J by 1 base, and 7 bases separated the two germline ends. This chain joins TRBV29-1 and TRBJ2-2; D unresolved. The sequenced sample was unstimulated CD8+ T cells sorted from spleen or lymph node cells, obtained before transplant. The TCR sequence derives from a human donor who was the organ donor for an intestinal transplant. CDR3 nucleotide sequence: TGCAGCGTTGCGATACAGAACACCGGGGAGCTGTTTTTT. It is translated as CSVAIQNTGELFF.